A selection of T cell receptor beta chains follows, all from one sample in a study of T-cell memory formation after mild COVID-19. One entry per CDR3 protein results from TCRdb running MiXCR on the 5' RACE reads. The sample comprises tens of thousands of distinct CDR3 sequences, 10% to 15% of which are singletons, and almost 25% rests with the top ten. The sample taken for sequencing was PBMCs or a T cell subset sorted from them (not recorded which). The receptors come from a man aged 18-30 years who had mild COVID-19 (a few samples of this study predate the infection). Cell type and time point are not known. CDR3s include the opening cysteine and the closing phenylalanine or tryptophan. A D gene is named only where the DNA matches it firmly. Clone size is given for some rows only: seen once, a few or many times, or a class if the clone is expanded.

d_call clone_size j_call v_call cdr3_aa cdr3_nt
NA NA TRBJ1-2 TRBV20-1 CSARDGGYTF TGCAGTGCTAGAGACGGAGGCTACACCTTC
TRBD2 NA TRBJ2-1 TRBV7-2 CASSSNGGLAGGHEQFF TGTGCCAGCAGCTCTAACGGAGGACTAGCGGGGGGGCATGAGCAGTTCTTC
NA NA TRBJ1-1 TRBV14 CASSPIGDTEAFF TGTGCCAGCTCCCCGATTGGGGACACTGAAGCTTTCTTT
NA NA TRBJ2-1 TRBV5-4 CASSTTKDNEQFF TGTGCCAGCAGCACCACGAAGGACAATGAGCAGTTCTTC
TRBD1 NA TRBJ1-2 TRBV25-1 CASSEGGQVNYGYTF TGTGCCAGCAGTGAAGGGGGACAGGTGAACTATGGCTACACCTTC
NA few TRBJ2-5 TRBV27 CASGGWGAGAQYF TGTGCCAGTGGAGGGTGGGGGGCTGGGGCCCAGTACTTC
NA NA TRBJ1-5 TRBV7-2 CASSLRGQGGQPQHF TGTGCCAGCAGCTTACGGGGCCAAGGAGGACAGCCCCAGCATTTT
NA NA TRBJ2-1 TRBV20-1 CSAGGASTGYNEQFF TGCAGTGCTGGGGGTGCGTCGACAGGTTACAATGAGCAGTTCTTC
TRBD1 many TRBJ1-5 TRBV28 CASRIFRDSSNQPQHF TGTGCCAGCAGGATATTCCGGGACAGCTCTAATCAGCCCCAGCATTTT
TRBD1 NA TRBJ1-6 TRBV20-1 CSASGTGSSPLHF TGCAGTGCTAGTGGGACAGGGAGTTCACCCCTCCACTTT
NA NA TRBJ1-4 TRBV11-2 CASSWGHGAEKLFF TGTGCCAGCAGCTGGGGACATGGGGCGGAAAAACTGTTTTTT
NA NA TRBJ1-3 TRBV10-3 CAIMSGTGSSGNTIYF TGTGCCATCATGTCTGGTACTGGGAGCTCTGGAAACACCATATATTTT